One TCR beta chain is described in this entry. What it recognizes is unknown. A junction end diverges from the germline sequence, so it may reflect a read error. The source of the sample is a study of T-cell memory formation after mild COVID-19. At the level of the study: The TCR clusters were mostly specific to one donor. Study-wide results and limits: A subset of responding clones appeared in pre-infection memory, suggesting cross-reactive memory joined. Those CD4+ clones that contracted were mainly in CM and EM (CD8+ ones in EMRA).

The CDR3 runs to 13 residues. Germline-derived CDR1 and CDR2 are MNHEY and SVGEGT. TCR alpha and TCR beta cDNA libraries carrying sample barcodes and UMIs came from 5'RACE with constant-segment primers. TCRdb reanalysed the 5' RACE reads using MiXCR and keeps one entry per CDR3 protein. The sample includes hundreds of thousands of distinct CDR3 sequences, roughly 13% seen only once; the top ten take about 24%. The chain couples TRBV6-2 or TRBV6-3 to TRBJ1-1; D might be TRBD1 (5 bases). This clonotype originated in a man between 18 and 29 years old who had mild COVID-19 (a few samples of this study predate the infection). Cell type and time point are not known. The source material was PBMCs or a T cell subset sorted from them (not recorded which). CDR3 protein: CTSSWGSLLEAFF. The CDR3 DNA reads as TGTACCAGCAGTTGGGGGAGCCTCCTTGAAGCTTTCTTT.